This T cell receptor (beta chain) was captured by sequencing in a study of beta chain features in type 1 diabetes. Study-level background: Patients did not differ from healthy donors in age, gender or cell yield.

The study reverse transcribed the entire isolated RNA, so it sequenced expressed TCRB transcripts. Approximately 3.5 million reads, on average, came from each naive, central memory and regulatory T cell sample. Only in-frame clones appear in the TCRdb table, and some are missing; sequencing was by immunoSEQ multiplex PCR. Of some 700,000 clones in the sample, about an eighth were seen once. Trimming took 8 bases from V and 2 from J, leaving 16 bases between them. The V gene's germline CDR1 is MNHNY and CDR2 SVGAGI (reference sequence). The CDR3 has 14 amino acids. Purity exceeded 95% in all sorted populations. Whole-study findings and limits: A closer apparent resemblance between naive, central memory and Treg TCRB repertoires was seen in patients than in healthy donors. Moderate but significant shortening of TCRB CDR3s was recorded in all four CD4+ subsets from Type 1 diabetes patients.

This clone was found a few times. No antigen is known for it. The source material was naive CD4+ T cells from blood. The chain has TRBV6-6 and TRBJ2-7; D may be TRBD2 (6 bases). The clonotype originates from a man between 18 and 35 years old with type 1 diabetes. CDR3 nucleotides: TGTGCCAGCGGGGTCGGAGGGCAACCCTACGAGCAGTACTTC. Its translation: CASGVGGQPYEQYF.